The rows below give T cell receptor beta chains drawn from one sample of a study of glioma-infiltrating T cells after dendritic cell vaccination. The assay was immunoSEQ multiplex PCR, and TCRdb's table has in-frame clones only and misses some. The table shows about 73,000 clones, with over 75% occurring only once. The sequenced sample was blood, obtained before dendritic cell vaccination. Every receptor here comes from a human donor with glioblastoma. CDR3s include the opening cysteine and the closing phenylalanine or tryptophan. Fields, in order: D gene, V gene, clone size, J gene, CDR3 protein, CDR3 DNA. The D gene is left open where the match is weak. Size tells how often a clone was seen (once, few, many) or the class of an expanded clone, and some rows leave it out.

NA	TRBV2	NA	TRBJ1-3	CASALFPTVSGNTIYF	TGTGCCAGCGCCCTTTTCCCGACAGTCTCTGGAAACACCATATATTTT
NA	TRBV7-2	NA	TRBJ1-5	CASRLGHNSNQPQHF	TGTGCCAGCAGACTCGGACACAATAGCAATCAGCCCCAGCATTTT
TRBD1	TRBV5-6	NA	TRBJ2-5	CASSSPRGQGYLETQYF	TGTGCCAGCAGCTCCCCCCGGGGACAGGGATATCTGGAGACCCAGTACTTC
NA	TRBV6-5	few	TRBJ1-6	CASSEAAPLHF	TGTGCCAGCAGTGAAGCCGCACCCCTCCACTTT
TRBD1	TRBV27	few	TRBJ2-7	CASRGTGRSYEQYF	TGTGCCAGCAGGGGGACAGGGAGGTCCTACGAGCAGTACTTC
NA	TRBV5-1	NA	TRBJ1-3	CASSLKGEPGNTIYF	TGCGCCAGCAGCTTGAAGGGGGAACCTGGAAACACCATATATTTT
NA	TRBV7-8	NA	TRBJ1-2	CASSLEGSGINYGYTF	TGTGCCAGCAGCTTAGAGGGGTCAGGGATTAACTATGGCTACACCTTC
NA	TRBV5-1	NA	TRBJ2-3	CASSAGRGSTDTQYF	TGCGCCAGCAGCGCGGGACGGGGGAGCACAGATACGCAGTATTTT
NA	TRBV27	once	TRBJ1-3	CASKRIEGSGNTIYF	TGTGCCAGCAAACGAATTGAGGGCTCTGGAAACACCATATATTTT
TRBD1	TRBV6-1	NA	TRBJ1-1	CASRTGGGDTEAFF	TGTGCCAGCAGGACAGGGGGCGGGGACACTGAAGCTTTCTTT
TRBD2	TRBV7-9	few	TRBJ2-2	CASSPRNKSRDYRLFF	TGTGCCAGCAGCCCTAGAAACAAAAGCCGGGACTACAGGCTGTTTTTT
NA	TRBV19	few	TRBJ1-3	CASSRTGTGNTIYF	TGTGCCAGTAGTAGAACAGGGACTGGAAACACCATATATTTT
TRBD2	TRBV2	once	TRBJ2-5	CASSGLAGPGDETQYF	TGTGCCAGCAGTGGGCTAGCGGGGCCTGGGGACGAGACCCAGTACTTC
TRBD1	TRBV6-5	NA	TRBJ2-3	CASSFSRDRGADTQYF	TGTGCCAGCAGTTTCTCCCGGGACAGGGGCGCAGATACGCAGTATTTT
NA	TRBV19	NA	TRBJ2-4	CASRVGGIAKNIQYF	TGTGCCAGTAGGGTGGGAGGTATAGCCAAAAACATTCAGTACTTC
NA	TRBV5-8	NA	TRBJ1-5	CASSLWAEDQPQHF	TGTGCCAGCAGCTTGTGGGCAGAAGATCAGCCCCAGCATTTT
TRBD2	TRBV2	NA	TRBJ2-1	CASNQLAGDNEQFF	TGTGCCAGCAATCAACTAGCGGGAGACAATGAGCAGTTCTTC
TRBD2	TRBV10-3	few	TRBJ2-3	CATGLAGVGTDTQYF	TGTGCCACGGGACTAGCGGGAGTTGGCACAGATACGCAGTATTTT
NA	TRBV5-1	NA	TRBJ2-3	CASSLTGTSTDTQYF	TGCGCCAGCAGCTTAACCGGGACTAGCACAGATACGCAGTATTTT
TRBD2	TRBV6-1	NA	TRBJ2-1	CATLLAGGPNEQFF	TGTGCCACGTTGCTAGCGGGAGGGCCCAATGAGCAGTTCTTC
TRBD2	TRBV7-3	NA	TRBJ2-2	CASSRGTSGNIRGELFF	TGTGCCAGCAGCCGCGGGACTAGCGGAAATATACGGGGGGAGCTGTTTTTT
TRBD2	TRBV2	NA	TRBJ2-1	CASRRVLAGDRQFF	TGTGCCAGCAGGCGCGTTCTAGCGGGAGATCGACAGTTCTTC
NA	TRBV5-1	NA	TRBJ1-4	CASSWGPENEKLFF	TGCGCCAGCAGCTGGGGGCCGGAAAATGAAAAACTGTTTTTT
TRBD1	TRBV6-4	NA	TRBJ1-6	CASSDRDSNSPLHF	TGTGCCAGCAGTGACCGGGACAGCAATTCACCCCTCCACTTT
NA	TRBV6-5	NA	TRBJ2-7	CASSYGDSSYEQYF	TGTGCCAGCAGTTACGGGGACTCATCCTACGAGCAGTACTTC
TRBD2	TRBV9	NA	TRBJ2-1	CASSASGPSYNEQFF	TGTGCCAGCAGCGCTAGCGGACCCTCCTACAATGAGCAGTTCTTC
NA	TRBV5-1	NA	TRBJ1-1	CASSSQGRTEAFF	TGCGCCAGCAGCTCACAGGGTAGGACTGAAGCTTTCTTT
NA	TRBV19	NA	TRBJ1-3	CASTWAGARSGNTIYF	TGTGCCAGTACCTGGGCGGGGGCCCGCTCTGGAAACACCATATATTTT
NA	TRBV25-1	once	TRBJ2-1	CASSESILGIAAEQFF	TGTGCCAGCAGTGAATCTATCCTCGGGATCGCAGCTGAGCAGTTCTTC